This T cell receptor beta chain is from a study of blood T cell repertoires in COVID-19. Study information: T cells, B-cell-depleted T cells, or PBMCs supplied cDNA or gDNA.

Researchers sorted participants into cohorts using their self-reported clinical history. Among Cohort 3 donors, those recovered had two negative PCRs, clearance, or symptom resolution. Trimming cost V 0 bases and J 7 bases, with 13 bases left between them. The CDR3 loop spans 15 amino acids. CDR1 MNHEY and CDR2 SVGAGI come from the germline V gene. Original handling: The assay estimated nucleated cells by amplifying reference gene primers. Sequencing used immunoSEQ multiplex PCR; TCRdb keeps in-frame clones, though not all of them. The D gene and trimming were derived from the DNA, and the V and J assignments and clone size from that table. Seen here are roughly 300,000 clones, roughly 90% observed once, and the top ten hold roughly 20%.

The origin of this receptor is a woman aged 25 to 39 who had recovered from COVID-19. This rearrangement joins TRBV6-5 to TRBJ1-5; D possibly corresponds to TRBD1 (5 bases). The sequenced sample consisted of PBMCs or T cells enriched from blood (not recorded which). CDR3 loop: CASSYSFQDTQPQHF. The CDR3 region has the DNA TGTGCCAGCAGTTACTCCTTCCAGGACACGCAGCCCCAGCATTTT.